This T cell receptor (beta chain) was sequenced during a study of T cell changes during pregnancy in multiple sclerosis. This clone was found once. There are 13 residues in the CDR3. V lost 0 bases, J lost 4 bases, and 7 bases lay in between. The V gene's germline CDR1 is SGHDT and CDR2 YYEEEE. The table came from immunoSEQ multiplex PCR; TCRdb's copy has only in-frame clones and leaves some out. The sample includes 85,000 to 120,000 clones, roughly 90% of them seen just once. The starting material was peripheral blood, obtained after pregnancy. The receptor's source is a female donor with multiple sclerosis, enrolled in a pregnancy study. This rearrangement joins TRBV5-6 to TRBJ1-2; the D gene is possibly TRBD1 (5 bases). CDR3 amino acids: CASSLAGPYGYTF. The CDR3 DNA reads TGTGCCAGCAGCTTGGCAGGGCCCTATGGCTACACCTTC. The full variable domain, completed using reference TRBV5-6 and TRBJ1-2, is DAGVTQSPTHLIKTRGQQVTLRCSPKSGHDTVSWYQQALGQGPQFIFQYYEEEERQRGNFPDRFSGHQFPNYSSELNVNALLLGDSALYLCASSLAGPYGYTFGSGTRLTVV.